This entry lists 18 T cell receptor beta chains sequenced from one sample in a study of CD8 T cells in Susac syndrome. It was with random hexamers that about 0.45 to 1 ug RNA was reverse transcribed. TCRdb itself ran the immunoSEQ multiplex PCR reads through MiXCR, one entry per CDR3 protein. Of about 190,000 distinct CDR3 sequences listed, 90% to 97% were seen once; the top ten hold around 0.096%. The sample taken for sequencing was CD4+ T cells from PBMCs. All receptors derive from a human donor with Susac syndrome.

V gene TRBV20-1 combines with J gene TRBJ2-3; 7 bases are a match to TRBD2. The germline V gene encodes CDR1 DFQATT and CDR2 SNEGSKA (reference sequence). The length of the CDR3 is 14 residues. The CDR3 bases are TGCAGCTATACGGGGGGTTTCAACACAGATACGCAGTATTTT. Amino acids: CSYTGGFNTDTQYF.

In its sample, this clonotype was seen once. The chain uses TRBV29-1 and TRBJ2-2; 8 bases are shared with TRBD1. CDR3 size: 14 residues. With V trimmed by 0 bases and J by 7 bases, 4 bases remained unmatched. CDR1 is SQVTM, CDR2 ANQGSEA, per germline. In DNA form, the CDR3 reads TGCAGCGTTGAAGACAGGGGGCGGATCGGGGAGCTGTTTTTT. Protein sequence: CSVEDRGRIGELFF.

This clonotype appeared a few times. The J gene is TRBJ1-1, the V gene TRBV7-3; no reliable D call. The CDR3 loop spans 13 amino acids. V was cut by 2 bases and J by 8 bases, with 12 bases left in between. The germline CDR1 and CDR2 sequences are SGHTA and FQGTGA. The CDR3 sequence is CASSLALLSEAFF. CDR3 DNA: TGTGCCAGCAGCTTAGCCCTTTTGTCGGAAGCTTTCTTT.

The chain links TRBV29-1 to TRBJ1-1, with 10 bases identical to TRBD1. The CDR3 has 12 residues. Germline CDR1 is SQVTM and CDR2 is ANQGSEA. V gave up 7 bases and J gave up 5 bases; unmatched junction bases: 4. The CDR3 reads CSAWGQGTEAFF. CDR3 nucleotides: TGCAGCGCCTGGGGACAGGGGACTGAAGCTTTCTTT.

This sequence joins TRBV15 and TRBJ2-3; D is ambiguous. The CDR3 is 14 amino acids. The germline V gene has CDR1 LNHNV and CDR2 YYDKDF (reference sequence). Trimming took 9 bases from V and 7 from J, leaving 20 bases between them. The CDR3: CATSLQVNLNTQYF. As DNA, the CDR3 is TGTGCCACTTCCTTGCAAGTAAACTTGAATACGCAGTATTTT. The variable domain in full, with the rest retrieved from reference TRBV15 and TRBJ2-3, is DAMVIQNPRYQVTQFGKPVTLSCSQTLNHNVMYWYQQKSSQAPKLLFHYYDKDFNNEADTPDNFQSRRPNTSFCFLDIRSPGLGDTAMYLCATSLQVNLNTQYFGPGTRLTVL.

V is TRBV9 and J is TRBJ2-3; no definite D call. Germline V gene data show CDR1 as SGDLS and CDR2 as YYNGEE. There are 14 residues in the CDR3. Between the trimmed V and J ends, which lost 1 base and 0 bases, there was a span of 6 bases. The CDR3 sequence: CASSVPSSTDTQYF. The CDR3 nucleotides are TGTGCCAGCAGCGTACCAAGTAGCACAGATACGCAGTATTTT.

The rearrangement links TRBV20-1 to TRBJ1-2; D unclear. The CDR3 length is 12 residues. The germline gives CDR1 DFQATT, CDR2 SNEGSKA (reference sequence). The V and J ends lost 1 base and 8 bases respectively, with 11 bases between them. This chain's CDR3 is CSARVGPAGYTF. The CDR3 DNA reads as TGCAGTGCTAGAGTGGGTCCAGCCGGCTACACCTTC.

J is TRBJ2-5 and V is TRBV30; D might be TRBD1 (5 bases). This CDR3 is built from 13 residues. Deletions cut 5 bases from V and 1 base from J, with 11 bases between. Per the germline V gene, CDR1 is GTSNPN and CDR2 is SVGIG (reference sequence). The CDR3 reads CAWGRQPQETQYF. DNA of the CDR3: TGTGCCTGGGGTAGACAGCCCCAAGAGACCCAGTACTTC. Combining the CDR3 with reference TRBV30 and TRBJ2-5 gives the whole variable domain SQTIHQWPATLVQPVGSPLSLECTVEGTSNPNLYWYRQAAGRGLQLLFYSVGIGQISSEVPQNLSASRPQDRQFILSSKKLLLSDSGFYLCAWGRQPQETQYFGPGTRLLVL.

This CDR3 is CASSYSEVGGNTIYF. CDR3 nucleotides: TGTGCCAGCAGTTACTCGGAAGTAGGGGGAAACACCATATATTTT. This rearrangement joins TRBV6-5 to TRBJ1-3; unclear D gene. Trimming left V 0 bases short and J 4 bases short, with 10 bases between. Germline values: CDR1 MNHEY, CDR2 SVGAGI. This CDR3 contains 15 residues.

The chain links TRBV5-1 to TRBJ2-6; the D is unclear. Trimming stripped 0 bases from V and 0 bases from J, with 4 bases between. The CDR3 has 15 residues. Germline V gene sequence: CDR1 SGHRS, CDR2 YFSETQ. CDR3 region: CASSLALSGANVLTF. The DNA for the CDR3 is TGCGCCAGCAGCTTGGCCCTCTCTGGGGCCAACGTCCTGACTTTC.

The CDR3 DNA reads as TGTGCCGTCGGTCGGGGGGACAGGGGAGTCTACGAGCAGTACTTC. This gives the protein CAVGRGDRGVYEQYF. The V gene is TRBV6-5, the J gene TRBJ2-7, with TRBD1 identical over 10 bases. The V and J ends lost 11 bases and 3 bases, in that order; junction bases with no gene match: 13. Germline values: CDR1 MNHEY, CDR2 SVGAGI. The CDR3 runs to 15 residues.

The chain links TRBV5-1 to TRBJ2-2; D is perhaps TRBD2 (5 bases). The CDR3 is 16 amino acids. CDR1 is SGHRS, CDR2 YFSETQ, per germline. The V end lost 0 bases, the J end lost 5 bases, and 14 bases lay between the germline ends. CDR3 amino acids: CASSLDWVGGTGELFF. CDR3 nucleotides: TGCGCCAGCAGCTTGGATTGGGTCGGAGGAACCGGGGAGCTGTTTTTT.

The sample holds one count of this clonotype. The CDR3 coding sequence is TGTGCCAGCAGTTACCACGACATGGCTAGGCTGACGCAGTATTTT. Its translation is CASSYHDMARLTQYF. J is TRBJ2-3 and V is TRBV6-2 or TRBV6-3; D is ambiguous. The germline gives CDR1 MNHEY, CDR2 SVGEGT. Deletions cut 2 bases from V and 9 bases from J, with 18 bases between. This CDR3 has 15 residues.

The V and J genes are TRBV6-1 and TRBJ2-5; D ambiguous. The length of the CDR3 is 14 residues. Deletions cut 1 base from V and 7 bases from J, with 13 bases between. Germline CDR1 and CDR2: MNHNS and SASEGT. CDR3 sequence: CASSEGGEVATQYF. CDR3 sequence (DNA): TGTGCCAGCAGTGAAGGGGGTGAAGTCGCGACCCAGTACTTC.

The rearrangement joins TRBV29-1 to TRBJ2-3; D perhaps matches TRBD2 (6 bases). V was clipped by 6 bases and J by 3 bases, with 19 bases between them. The CDR3 loop spans 15 amino acids. Germline CDR1 is SQVTM and CDR2 is ANQGSEA. CDR3 region: CSVSEGGLATDTQYF. Written as DNA, the CDR3 is TGCAGCGTCTCAGAAGGTGGTCTAGCGACAGATACGCAGTATTTT.

The rearrangement links TRBV29-1 to TRBJ2-1; D perhaps matches TRBD2 (6 bases). From germline, CDR1 is SQVTM and CDR2 ANQGSEA. This CDR3 is 12 amino acids long. Trimming cost V 8 bases and J 3 bases, with 11 bases left between them. DNA of the CDR3: TGCAGCTCCTCGACTAGCTACAATGAGCAGTTCTTC. It codes for CSSSTSYNEQFF.

The gene calls are TRBV6-6 and TRBJ2-3; no firm D call. Trimming took off 6 bases at V and 9 bases at J, with 19 bases between the two ends. The germline CDR1 and CDR2 sequences are MNHNY and SVGAGI (reference sequence). The CDR3 is 14 residues long. CDR3 protein: CASRTGPPGLTQYF. DNA of the CDR3: TGTGCCAGCAGAACCGGACCACCTGGGCTCACGCAGTATTTT.

The chain has TRBV18 and TRBJ2-5; D is possibly TRBD2 (6 bases). The CDR3 runs 13 residues. Germline V gene lookup returns CDR1 KGHSH and CDR2 LQKENI. V lost 2 bases and J 9 bases, leaving 13 bases between the germline ends. The CDR3 DNA reads TGTGCCAGCTCACCATTAGCGGTGCCGCCCCAGTACTTC. This encodes CASSPLAVPPQYF.